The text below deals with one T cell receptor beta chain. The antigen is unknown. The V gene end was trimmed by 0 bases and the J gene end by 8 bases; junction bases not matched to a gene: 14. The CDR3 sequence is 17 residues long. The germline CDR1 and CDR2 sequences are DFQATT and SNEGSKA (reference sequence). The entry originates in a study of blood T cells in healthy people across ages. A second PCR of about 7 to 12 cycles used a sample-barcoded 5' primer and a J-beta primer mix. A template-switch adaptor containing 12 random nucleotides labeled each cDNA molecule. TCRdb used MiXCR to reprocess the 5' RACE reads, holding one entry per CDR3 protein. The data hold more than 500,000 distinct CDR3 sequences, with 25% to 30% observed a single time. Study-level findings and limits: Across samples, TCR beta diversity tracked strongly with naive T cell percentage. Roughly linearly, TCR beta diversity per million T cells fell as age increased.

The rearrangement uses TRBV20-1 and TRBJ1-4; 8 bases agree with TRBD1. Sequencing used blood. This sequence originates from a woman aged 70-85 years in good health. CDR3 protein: CSARDQGKDRAEEKLFF. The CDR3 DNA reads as TGCAGTGCTAGAGATCAAGGAAAGGACAGGGCAGAGGAAAAACTGTTTTTT.